This TCR beta chain was sequenced during a study of T-cell reconstitution after alpha-beta-depleted transplantation in children. The CDR3 spans 14 residues. V was pared by 5 bases and J by 9 bases, with 8 bases of the junction left unmatched. The germline V gene encodes CDR1 LGHDT and CDR2 YNNKEL (reference sequence). Using unique molecular identifiers, the investigators prepared the TCRbeta library. TCRdb fed the PCR reads into MiXCR, producing one record per CDR3 protein. The sample carries roughly 350,000 distinct CDR3 sequences, under 13% recorded once. The V gene is TRBV3-1, the J gene TRBJ2-1, with TRBD2 identical over 9 bases. Sequencing was performed on PBMCs from the stem cell graft donor, taken from the stem cell graft. This clonotype originated in a human donor who donated a stem cell graft to a child with acute lymphoblastic leukemia. Here the CDR3 reads CASSSLAGVGEQFF. As DNA, the CDR3 is TGTGCCAGCAGCTCCTTAGCGGGAGTAGGTGAGCAGTTCTTC.